The entry that follows covers one T cell receptor (beta chain) sequence. Its antigen is unknown. The time point was: after neoadjuvant nivolumab, at surgical resection. This entry is derived from a study of neoadjuvant anti-PD-1 for oral cavity cancer. Study results and limitations: Non-responders to neoadjuvant nivolumab had significantly more clonal PBMC T cells than responders.

The CDR3 runs 15 residues. Trimming shortened V by 3 bases and J by 6 bases, and 15 bases separated the two germline ends. Germline V gene lookup returns CDR1 SNHLY and CDR2 FYNNEI. Assay used: immunoSEQ multiplex PCR; TCRdb lists only in-frame clones, some missing. Here the sample spans roughly 14,000 clones, 65% to 80% being singletons. The rearrangement links TRBV2 to TRBJ1-5, with D tentatively TRBD1 (5 bases). The clonotype was recovered from a person between 40 and 80 years old with oral cavity squamous cell carcinoma. Sequences were derived from PBMCs, sampled after nivolumab (anti-PD-1) treatment. CDR3 nucleotides: TGTGCCAGCAGTGAGGGGCGGGGAGGTCGTCAGCCCCAGCATTTT. Its translation is CASSEGRGGRQPQHF.